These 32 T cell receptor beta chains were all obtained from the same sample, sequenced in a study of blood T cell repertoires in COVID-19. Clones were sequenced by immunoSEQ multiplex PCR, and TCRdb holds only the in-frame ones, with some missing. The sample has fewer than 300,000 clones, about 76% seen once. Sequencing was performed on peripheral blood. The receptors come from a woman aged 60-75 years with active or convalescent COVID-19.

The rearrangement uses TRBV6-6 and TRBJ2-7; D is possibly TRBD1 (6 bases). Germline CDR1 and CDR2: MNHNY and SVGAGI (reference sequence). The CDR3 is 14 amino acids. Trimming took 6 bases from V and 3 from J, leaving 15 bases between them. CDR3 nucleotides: TGTGCCAGCAGACCTCGAGACAGGCTCTACGAGCAGTACTTC. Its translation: CASRPRDRLYEQYF.

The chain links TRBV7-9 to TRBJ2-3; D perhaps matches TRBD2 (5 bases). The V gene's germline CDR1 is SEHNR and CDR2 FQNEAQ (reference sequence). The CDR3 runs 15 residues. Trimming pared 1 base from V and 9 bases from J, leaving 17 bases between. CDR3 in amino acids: CASSLERGSGRTQYF. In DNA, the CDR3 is TGTGCCAGCAGCTTAGAACGAGGGTCGGGGAGAACGCAGTATTTT.

The CDR3 DNA reads TGTGCCAGCAGCGTATCAGGGAACTATGGCTACACCTTC. Translating gives CASSVSGNYGYTF. The chain recombines TRBV9 with TRBJ1-2; D is possibly TRBD1 (5 bases). Trimming removed 1 base from V and 2 bases from J, with 6 bases in between. CDR1 SGDLS and CDR2 YYNGEE come from the germline V gene. This CDR3 has 13 residues.

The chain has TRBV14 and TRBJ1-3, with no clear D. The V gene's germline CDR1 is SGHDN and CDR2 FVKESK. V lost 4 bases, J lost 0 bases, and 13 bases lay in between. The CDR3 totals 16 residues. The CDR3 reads CASSPRVLSSGNTIYF. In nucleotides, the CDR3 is TGTGCCAGCAGCCCCCGAGTTCTGAGCTCTGGAAACACCATATATTTT.

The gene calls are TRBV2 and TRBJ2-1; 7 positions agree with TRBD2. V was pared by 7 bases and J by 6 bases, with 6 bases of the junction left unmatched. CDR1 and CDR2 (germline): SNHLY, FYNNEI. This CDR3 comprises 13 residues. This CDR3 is CASTREGFNEQFF. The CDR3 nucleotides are TGTGCCAGCACCAGGGAGGGCTTCAATGAGCAGTTCTTC.

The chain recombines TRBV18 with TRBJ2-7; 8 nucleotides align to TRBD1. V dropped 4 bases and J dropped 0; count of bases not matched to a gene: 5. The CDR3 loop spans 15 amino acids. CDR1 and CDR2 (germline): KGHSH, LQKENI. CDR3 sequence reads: CASSRGQDSSYEQYF. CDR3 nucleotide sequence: TGTGCCAGCTCACGGGGACAGGACAGCTCCTACGAGCAGTACTTC.

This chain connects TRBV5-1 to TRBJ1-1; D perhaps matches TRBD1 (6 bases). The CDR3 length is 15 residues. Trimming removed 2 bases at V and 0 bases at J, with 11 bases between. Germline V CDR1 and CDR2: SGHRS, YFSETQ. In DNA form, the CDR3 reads TGCGCCAGCAGCTTAAGTGGACAGTTGAACACTGAAGCTTTCTTT. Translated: CASSLSGQLNTEAFF.

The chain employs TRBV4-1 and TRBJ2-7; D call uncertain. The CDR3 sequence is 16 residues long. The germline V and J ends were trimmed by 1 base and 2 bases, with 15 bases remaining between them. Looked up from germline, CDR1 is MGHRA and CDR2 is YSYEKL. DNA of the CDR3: TGCGCCAGCAGCCAAGGGGCAGCCGACCATACCTACGAGCAGTACTTC. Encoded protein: CASSQGAADHTYEQYF.

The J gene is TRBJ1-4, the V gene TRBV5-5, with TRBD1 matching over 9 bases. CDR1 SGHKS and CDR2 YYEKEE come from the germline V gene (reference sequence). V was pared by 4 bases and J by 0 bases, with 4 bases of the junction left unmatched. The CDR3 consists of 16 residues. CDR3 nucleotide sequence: TGTGCCAGCAGCATACAGGGGGCTGCAACTAATGAAAAACTGTTTTTT. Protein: CASSIQGAATNEKLFF.

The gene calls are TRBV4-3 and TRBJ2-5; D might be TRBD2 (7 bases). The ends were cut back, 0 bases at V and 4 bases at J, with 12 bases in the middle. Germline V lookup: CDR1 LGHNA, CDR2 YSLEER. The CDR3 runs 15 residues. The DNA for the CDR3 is TGCGCCAGCAGCCAAGATAGGGGGGGCCCAGAGACCCAGTACTTC. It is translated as CASSQDRGGPETQYF.

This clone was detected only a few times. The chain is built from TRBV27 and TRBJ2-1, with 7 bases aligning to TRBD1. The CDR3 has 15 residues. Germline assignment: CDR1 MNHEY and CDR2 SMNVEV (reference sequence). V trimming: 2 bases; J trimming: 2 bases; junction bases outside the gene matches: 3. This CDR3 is CASSLNGQAYNEQFF. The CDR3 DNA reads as TGTGCCAGCAGTTTAAACGGACAGGCCTACAATGAGCAGTTCTTC.

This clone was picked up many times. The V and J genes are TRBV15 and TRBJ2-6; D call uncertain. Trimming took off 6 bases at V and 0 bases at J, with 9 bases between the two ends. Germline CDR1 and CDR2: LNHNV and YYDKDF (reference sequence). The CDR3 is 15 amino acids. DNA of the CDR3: TGTGCCACCAGTAGTCGCCCCTCTGGGGCCAACGTCCTGACTTTC. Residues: CATSSRPSGANVLTF.

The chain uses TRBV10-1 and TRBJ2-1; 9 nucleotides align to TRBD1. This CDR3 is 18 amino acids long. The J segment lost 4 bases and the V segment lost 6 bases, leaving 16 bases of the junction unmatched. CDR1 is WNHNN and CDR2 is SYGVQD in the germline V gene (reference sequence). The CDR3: CASRGGQGSWRIYNEQFF. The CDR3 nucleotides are TGCGCCAGCAGGGGGGGACAGGGCAGTTGGCGTATATACAATGAGCAGTTCTTC.

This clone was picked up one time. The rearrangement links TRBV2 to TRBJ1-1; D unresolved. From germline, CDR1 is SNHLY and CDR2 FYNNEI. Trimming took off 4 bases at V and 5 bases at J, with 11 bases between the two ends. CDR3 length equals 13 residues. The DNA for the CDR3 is TGTGCCAGCAGTGTAAGAGGGCGGACTGAAGCTTTCTTT. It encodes CASSVRGRTEAFF. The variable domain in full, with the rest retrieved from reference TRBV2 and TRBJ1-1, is EPEVTQTPSHQVTQMGQEVILRCVPISNHLYFYWYRQILGQKVEFLVSFYNNEISEKSEIFDDQFSVERPDGSNFTLKIRSTKLEDSAMYFCASSVRGRTEAFFGQGTRLTVV.

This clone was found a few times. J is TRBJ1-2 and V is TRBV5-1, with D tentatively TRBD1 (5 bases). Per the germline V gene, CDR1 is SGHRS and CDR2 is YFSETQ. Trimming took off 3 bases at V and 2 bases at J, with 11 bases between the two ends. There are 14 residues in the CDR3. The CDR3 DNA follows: TGCGCCAGCAGCTCCGCCCAGGGAAACTATGGCTACACCTTC. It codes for CASSSAQGNYGYTF.

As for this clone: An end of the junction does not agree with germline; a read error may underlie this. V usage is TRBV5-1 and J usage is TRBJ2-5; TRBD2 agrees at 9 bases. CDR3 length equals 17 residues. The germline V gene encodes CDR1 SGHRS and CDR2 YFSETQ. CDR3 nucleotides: TGCGCCCGCAGCTTCGGGGGCGGGGGGGCCTCTCAGGAGACCCAGTACTTC. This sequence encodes CARSFGGGGASQETQYF.

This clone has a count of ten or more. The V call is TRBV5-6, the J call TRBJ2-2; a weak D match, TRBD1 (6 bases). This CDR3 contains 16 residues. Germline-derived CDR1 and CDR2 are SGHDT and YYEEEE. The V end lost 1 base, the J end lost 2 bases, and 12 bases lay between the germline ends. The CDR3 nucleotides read TGTGCCAGCAGCTTGAGGCGACAGGAAAACACCGGGGAGCTGTTTTTT. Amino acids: CASSLRRQENTGELFF. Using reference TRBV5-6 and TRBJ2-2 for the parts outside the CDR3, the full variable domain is DAGVTQSPTHLIKTRGQQVTLRCSPKSGHDTVSWYQQALGQGPQFIFQYYEEEERQRGNFPDRFSGHQFPNYSSELNVNALLLGDSALYLCASSLRRQENTGELFFGEGSRLTVL.

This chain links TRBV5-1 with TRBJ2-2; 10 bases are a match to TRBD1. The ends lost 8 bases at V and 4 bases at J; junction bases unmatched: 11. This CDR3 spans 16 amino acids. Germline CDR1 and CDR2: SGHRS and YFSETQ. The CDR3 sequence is CASQPSGQGITGELFF. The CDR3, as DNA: TGCGCCAGTCAGCCGTCGGGACAGGGGATCACCGGGGAGCTGTTTTTT.

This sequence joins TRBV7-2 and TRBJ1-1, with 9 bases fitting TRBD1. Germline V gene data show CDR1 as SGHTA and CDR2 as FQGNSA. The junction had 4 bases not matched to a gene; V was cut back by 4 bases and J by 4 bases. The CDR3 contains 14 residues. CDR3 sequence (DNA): TGTGCCAGCAGCTACGGGACAGGGAGCACTGAAGCTTTCTTT. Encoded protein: CASSYGTGSTEAFF.

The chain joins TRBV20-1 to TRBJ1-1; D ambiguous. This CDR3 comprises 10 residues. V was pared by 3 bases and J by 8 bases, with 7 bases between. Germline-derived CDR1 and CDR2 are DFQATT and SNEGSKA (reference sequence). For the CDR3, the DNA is TGCAGTGCTAGGAGATTAGAAGCTTTCTTT. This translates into CSARRLEAFF.

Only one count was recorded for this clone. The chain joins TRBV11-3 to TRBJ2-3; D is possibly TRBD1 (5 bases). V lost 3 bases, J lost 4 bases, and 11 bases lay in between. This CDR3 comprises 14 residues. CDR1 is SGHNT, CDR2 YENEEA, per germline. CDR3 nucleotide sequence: TGTGCCAGCAGCTTCGACAGCCAAGCAGATACGCAGTATTTT. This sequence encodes CASSFDSQADTQYF. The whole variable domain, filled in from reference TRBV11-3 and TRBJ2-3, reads EAGVVQSPRYKIIEKKQPVAFWCNPISGHNTLYWYLQNLGQGPELLIRYENEEAVDDSQLPKDRFSAERLKGVDSTLKIQPAELGDSAVYLCASSFDSQADTQYFGPGTRLTVL.

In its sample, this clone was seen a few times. The CDR3 bases are TGTGCCAGCACCCGCGGCTACGAGCAGTACTTC. Protein: CASTRGYEQYF. The chain links TRBV7-9 to TRBJ2-7; D is unclear. Germline V gene lookup returns CDR1 SEHNR and CDR2 FQNEAQ (reference sequence). Trimming took off 7 bases at V and 3 bases at J, with 7 bases between the two ends. The CDR3 has 11 amino acids.

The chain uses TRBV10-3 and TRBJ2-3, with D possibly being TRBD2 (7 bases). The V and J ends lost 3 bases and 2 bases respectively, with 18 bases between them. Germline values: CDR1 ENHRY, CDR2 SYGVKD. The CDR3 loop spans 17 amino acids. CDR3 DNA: TGTGCCATCAGTGACCCGGGGGGCGGGGGAACCACAGATACGCAGTATTTT. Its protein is CAISDPGGGGTTDTQYF.

The CDR3 coding sequence is TGTGCCAGCAGTTCGGGAGGTTATGAAAAACTGTTTTTT. This sequence encodes CASSSGGYEKLFF. The chain recombines TRBV28 with TRBJ1-4; D remains unclear. This CDR3 has 13 residues. V lost 4 bases to trimming and J lost 6 bases, with 9 bases between them. CDR1 is MDHEN, CDR2 SYDVKM, per germline.

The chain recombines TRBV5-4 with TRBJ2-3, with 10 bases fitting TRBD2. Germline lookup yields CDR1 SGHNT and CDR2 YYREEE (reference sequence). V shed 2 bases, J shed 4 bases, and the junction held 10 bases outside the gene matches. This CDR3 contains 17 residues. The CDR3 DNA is TGTGCCAGCAGCTTCGGCGTGCCTAGCGGGGGTTCAGATACGCAGTATTTT. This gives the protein CASSFGVPSGGSDTQYF.

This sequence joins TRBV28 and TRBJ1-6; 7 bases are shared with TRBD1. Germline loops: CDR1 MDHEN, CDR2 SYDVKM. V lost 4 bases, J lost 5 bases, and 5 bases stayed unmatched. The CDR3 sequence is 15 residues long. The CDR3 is CASSSGQANNSPLHF. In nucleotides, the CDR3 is TGTGCCAGCAGTTCCGGACAGGCTAATAATTCACCCCTCCACTTT.

The CDR3 region is CASSEGREWDTQYF. The CDR3 nucleotides are TGTGCCAGCAGTGAGGGCAGGGAATGGGATACGCAGTATTTT. This sequence joins TRBV6-4 and TRBJ2-3; D might be TRBD1 (5 bases). The CDR3 is 14 residues long. V dropped 3 bases and J dropped 6 bases, with 13 bases sitting between them. CDR1 MRHNA and CDR2 SNTAGT come from the germline V gene.

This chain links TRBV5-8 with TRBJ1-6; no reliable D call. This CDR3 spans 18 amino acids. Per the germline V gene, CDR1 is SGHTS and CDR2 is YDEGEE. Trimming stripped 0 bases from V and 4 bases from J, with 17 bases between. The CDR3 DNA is TGTGCCAGCAGCTTGGCTCCCCGACGGGTCAGTTATAATTCACCCCTCCACTTT. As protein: CASSLAPRRVSYNSPLHF.

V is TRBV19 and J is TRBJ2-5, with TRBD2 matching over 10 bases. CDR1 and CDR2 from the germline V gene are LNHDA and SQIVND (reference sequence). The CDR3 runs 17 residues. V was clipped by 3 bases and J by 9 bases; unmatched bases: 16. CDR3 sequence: CASSMAFWPSGGAAQYF. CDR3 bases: TGTGCCAGTAGTATGGCCTTTTGGCCCAGCGGGGGGGCAGCCCAGTACTTC.

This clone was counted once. This chain's CDR3 is CSVEGVDILETQYF. DNA of the CDR3: TGCAGCGTTGAAGGGGTAGACATTTTAGAGACCCAGTACTTC. The chain links TRBV29-1 to TRBJ2-5; D remains ambiguous. The CDR3 consists of 14 residues. V dropped 1 base and J dropped 4 bases, with 13 bases sitting between them. The V gene's germline CDR1 is SQVTM and CDR2 ANQGSEA.

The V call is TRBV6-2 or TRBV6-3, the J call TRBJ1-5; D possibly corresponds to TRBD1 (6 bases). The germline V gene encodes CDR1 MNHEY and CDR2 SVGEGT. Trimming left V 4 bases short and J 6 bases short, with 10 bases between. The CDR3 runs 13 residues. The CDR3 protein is CASSWNRAQPQHF. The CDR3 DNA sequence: TGTGCCAGCAGTTGGAACAGGGCTCAGCCCCAGCATTTT.

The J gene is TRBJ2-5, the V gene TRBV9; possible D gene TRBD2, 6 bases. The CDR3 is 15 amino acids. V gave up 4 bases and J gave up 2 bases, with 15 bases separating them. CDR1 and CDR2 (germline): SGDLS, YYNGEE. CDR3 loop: CASSLAGGFQETQYF. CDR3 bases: TGTGCCAGCAGCCTCGCCGGGGGATTTCAAGAGACCCAGTACTTC. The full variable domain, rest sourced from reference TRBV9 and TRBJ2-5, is DSGVTQTPKHLITATGQRVTLRCSPRSGDLSVYWYQQSLDQGLQFLIQYYNGEERAKGNILERFSAQQFPDLHSELNLSSLELGDSALYFCASSLAGGFQETQYFGPGTRLLVL.